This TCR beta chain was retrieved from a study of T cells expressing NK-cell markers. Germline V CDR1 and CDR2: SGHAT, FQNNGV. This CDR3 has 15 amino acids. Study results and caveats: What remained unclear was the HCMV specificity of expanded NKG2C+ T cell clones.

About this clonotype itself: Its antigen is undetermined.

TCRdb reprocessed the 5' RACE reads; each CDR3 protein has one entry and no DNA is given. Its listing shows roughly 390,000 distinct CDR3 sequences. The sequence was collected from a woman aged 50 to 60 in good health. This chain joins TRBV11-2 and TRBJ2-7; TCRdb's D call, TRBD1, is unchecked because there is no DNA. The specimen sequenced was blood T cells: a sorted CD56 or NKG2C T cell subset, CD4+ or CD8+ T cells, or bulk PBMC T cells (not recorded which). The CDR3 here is CASSPTGGYTYEQYF.